These T cell receptor beta chains were read from a single sample in a study of blood T cell repertoires in COVID-19. Clones were sequenced by immunoSEQ multiplex PCR, and TCRdb holds only the in-frame ones, with some missing. This table holds tens of thousands of clones, 75% to 95% found once. Sample: peripheral blood. The receptor set was obtained from a man aged 50 to 60 with active COVID-19. Both conserved end residues are part of each CDR3. Each record gives: D gene, V gene, clone size, J gene, CDR3 protein, CDR3 DNA. The D gene is left open where the match is weak. Expanded clones are given a class, and other clones once, few, many or no size at all.

d_call: TRBD1; v_call: TRBV5-1; clone_size: NA; j_call: TRBJ2-7; cdr3_aa: CASSFTGGARGEQYF; cdr3_nt: TGCGCCAGCAGCTTTACAGGGGGTGCCAGAGGGGAGCAGTACTTC
d_call: TRBD2; v_call: TRBV7-8; clone_size: NA; j_call: TRBJ2-7; cdr3_aa: CASSLRWTSGRNEQYF; cdr3_nt: TGTGCCAGCAGCTTAAGGTGGACTAGTGGGCGGAACGAGCAGTACTTC
d_call: NA; v_call: TRBV11-1; clone_size: NA; j_call: TRBJ2-6; cdr3_aa: CASSWSDGSANVLTF; cdr3_nt: TGTGCCAGCAGCTGGTCGGACGGGAGCGCCAACGTCCTGACTTTC
d_call: NA; v_call: TRBV18; clone_size: NA; j_call: TRBJ2-3; cdr3_aa: CASSPVRQEADTQYF; cdr3_nt: TGTGCCAGCTCACCAGTCAGACAGGAAGCAGATACGCAGTATTTT
d_call: NA; v_call: TRBV11-2; clone_size: NA; j_call: TRBJ1-3; cdr3_aa: CASSLERFTGNTIYF; cdr3_nt: TGTGCCAGCAGCTTAGAGAGGTTTACTGGAAACACCATATATTTT
d_call: NA; v_call: TRBV27; clone_size: NA; j_call: TRBJ2-3; cdr3_aa: CASSLSSPATDTQYF; cdr3_nt: TGTGCCAGCAGTTTATCTAGCCCGGCCACAGATACGCAGTATTTT
d_call: TRBD2; v_call: TRBV18; clone_size: NA; j_call: TRBJ2-1; cdr3_aa: CASSPTIRPGLAGGYNEQFF; cdr3_nt: TGTGCCAGCTCACCGACGATTCGGCCGGGACTAGCGGGGGGGTACAATGAGCAGTTCTTC
d_call: NA; v_call: TRBV6-5; clone_size: NA; j_call: TRBJ2-5; cdr3_aa: CASSSPRYRETQYF; cdr3_nt: TGTGCCAGCAGTAGTCCTAGGTATCGCGAGACCCAGTACTTC
d_call: NA; v_call: TRBV18; clone_size: few; j_call: TRBJ1-4; cdr3_aa: CASSPPEAQGEKLFF; cdr3_nt: TGTGCCAGCTCACCACCGGAGGCACAGGGTGAGAAACTGTTTTTT
d_call: NA; v_call: TRBV7-9; clone_size: NA; j_call: TRBJ1-2; cdr3_aa: CASSFRDYGYTF; cdr3_nt: TGTGCCAGCAGCTTCAGGGACTATGGCTACACCTTC
d_call: NA; v_call: TRBV7-8; clone_size: NA; j_call: TRBJ1-1; cdr3_aa: CASSLGEVWNTEAFF; cdr3_nt: TGTGCCAGCAGCTTAGGAGAAGTTTGGAACACTGAAGCTTTCTTT
d_call: NA; v_call: TRBV10-1; clone_size: once; j_call: TRBJ2-7; cdr3_aa: CASTPREQYF; cdr3_nt: TGCGCCAGCACCCCTCGCGAGCAGTACTTC
d_call: NA; v_call: TRBV27; clone_size: NA; j_call: TRBJ2-7; cdr3_aa: CASSLGASYEQYF; cdr3_nt: TGTGCCAGCAGTTTAGGGGCGAGCTACGAGCAGTACTTC
d_call: NA; v_call: TRBV2; clone_size: NA; j_call: TRBJ1-6; cdr3_aa: CASSVDRNNSPLHF; cdr3_nt: TGTGCCAGCAGCGTTGACAGGAATAATTCACCCCTCCACTTT
d_call: NA; v_call: TRBV13; clone_size: NA; j_call: TRBJ1-1; cdr3_aa: CASLGSGTEAFF; cdr3_nt: TGTGCCAGTCTTGGCTCGGGGACTGAAGCTTTCTTT
d_call: NA; v_call: TRBV25-1; clone_size: NA; j_call: TRBJ2-5; cdr3_aa: CASSDPGSGKTQYF; cdr3_nt: TGTGCCAGCAGTGATCCAGGCTCAGGAAAGACCCAGTACTTC
d_call: NA; v_call: TRBV5-1; clone_size: NA; j_call: TRBJ2-7; cdr3_aa: CASSLDYRSSYEQYF; cdr3_nt: TGCGCCAGCAGCTTGGACTATCGCAGCTCCTACGAGCAGTACTTC
d_call: NA; v_call: TRBV28; clone_size: NA; j_call: TRBJ1-2; cdr3_aa: CASSLGGDGYTF; cdr3_nt: TGTGCCAGCAGTTTAGGAGGTGATGGCTACACCTTC
d_call: TRBD1; v_call: TRBV28; clone_size: NA; j_call: TRBJ1-3; cdr3_aa: CASSLYFGTVYF; cdr3_nt: TGTGCCAGCAGTCTATACTTCGGGACAGTCTATTTT
d_call: NA; v_call: TRBV3-1/TRBV3-2; clone_size: NA; j_call: TRBJ2-1; cdr3_aa: CASSQVIRGTHGNEQFF; cdr3_nt: TGTGCCAGCAGCCAAGTCATCCGTGGTACTCATGGCAATGAGCAGTTCTTC
d_call: NA; v_call: TRBV12-3/TRBV12-4; clone_size: NA; j_call: TRBJ1-1; cdr3_aa: CASRYRAVTEAFF; cdr3_nt: TGTGCCAGCAGATACAGGGCTGTAACTGAAGCTTTCTTT
d_call: NA; v_call: TRBV27; clone_size: NA; j_call: TRBJ2-1; cdr3_aa: CASRRAGPSYNEQFF; cdr3_nt: TGTGCCAGCAGGAGAGCGGGCCCCTCCTACAATGAGCAGTTCTTC
d_call: TRBD1; v_call: TRBV29-1; clone_size: NA; j_call: TRBJ2-7; cdr3_aa: CSGGQGTYEQYF; cdr3_nt: TGCAGCGGTGGACAGGGAACCTACGAGCAGTACTTC
d_call: NA; v_call: TRBV21-1; clone_size: NA; j_call: TRBJ2-5; cdr3_aa: CASSKIGGPGQGKETQYF; cdr3_nt: TGTGCCAGCAGCAAAATTGGGGGCCCGGGACAGGGGAAGGAGACCCAGTACTTC
d_call: TRBD1; v_call: TRBV12-3/TRBV12-4; clone_size: NA; j_call: TRBJ1-1; cdr3_aa: CASSFGTATEAFF; cdr3_nt: TGTGCCAGCAGTTTCGGGACAGCCACTGAAGCTTTCTTT
d_call: NA; v_call: TRBV20-1; clone_size: NA; j_call: TRBJ2-1; cdr3_aa: CSASSASSYNEQFF; cdr3_nt: TGCAGTGCTAGTTCCGCGAGCTCCTACAATGAGCAGTTCTTC